The following is a TCR beta chain sequence with its context. CDR1 and CDR2 from the germline V gene are SGHTA and FQGNSA. The CDR3 spans 17 residues. The V gene end was trimmed by 1 base and the J gene end by 6 bases; junction bases not matched to a gene: 7. The sample belongs to a study of blood T cell repertoires in COVID-19. Participants were aged about 18 to 90 years from approximately 24 US areas. In the original workflow: Using reference gene primer amplification, nucleated cell counts were estimated. Method: immunoSEQ multiplex PCR; TCRdb's copy keeps in-frame clones and lacks some. That table supplies the V and J calls and clone size; D and trimming were determined from the DNA. Of about 260,000 clones listed, about 80% are singletons.

This chain links TRBV7-2 with TRBJ2-2, with 11 bases fitting TRBD2. The sample was PBMCs or T cells enriched from blood (not recorded which). The receptor's source is a man aged 25-45 years with acute COVID-19. The CDR3 protein is CASSLELAGVVSGELFF. DNA for the CDR3: TGTGCCAGCAGCTTAGAACTAGCGGGAGTAGTTTCCGGGGAGCTGTTTTTT.